The 27 T cell receptor beta chains below were found in one sample sequenced in a study of control samples from healthy donors and cancer patients. Only in-frame clones appear in the TCRdb table, and some are missing; sequencing was by immunoSEQ multiplex PCR. The data contain some 100,000 clones, around 80% of them seen just once; the ten biggest clones take up 10%. The sequenced sample was blood. These receptors were collected from a young woman in good health.

The J gene is TRBJ2-3, the V gene TRBV7-8, with 7 bases lining up with TRBD1. This CDR3 has 16 amino acids. V was pared by 4 bases and J by 1 base, with 8 bases of the junction left unmatched. Looked up from germline, CDR1 is SGHVS and CDR2 is FQNEAQ. This chain's CDR3 is CASSSHWDSGTDTQYF. CDR3 DNA sequence: TGTGCCAGCAGCTCCCACTGGGACAGCGGCACAGATACGCAGTATTTT.

The chain combines TRBV5-1 with TRBJ1-4; 7 bases map to TRBD1. V lost 5 bases and J lost 8; bases outside the gene matches: 9. The CDR3 runs 14 residues. Germline assignment: CDR1 SGHRS and CDR2 YFSETQ. The CDR3 protein is CASSRQGAGEKLFF. As DNA, the CDR3 is TGCGCCAGCAGTAGACAGGGCGCTGGGGAAAAACTGTTTTTT. Full variable domain (outside the CDR3, taken from reference TRBV5-1 and TRBJ1-4): KAGVTQTPRYLIKTRGQQVTLSCSPISGHRSVSWYQQTPGQGLQFLFEYFSETQRNKGNFPGRFSGRQFSNSRSEMNVSTLELGDSALYLCASSRQGAGEKLFFGSGTQLSVL.

V gene TRBV6-5 combines with J gene TRBJ2-3; 13 bases match TRBD2. V gave up 6 bases and J gave up 8 bases; unmatched junction bases: 8. Per germline, CDR1 MNHEY and CDR2 SVGAGI. The CDR3 length is 15 residues. The CDR3 DNA is TGTGCCAGCAGCGTCACTAGCGGGGGGGCCAGTACGCAGTATTTT. It is translated as CASSVTSGGASTQYF.

The rearrangement links TRBV4-2 to TRBJ2-3, with 10 nucleotides matching TRBD1. Germline V gives CDR1 LGHNA, CDR2 YNFKEQ. This CDR3 is 15 amino acids long. Trimming at V came to 0 bases and at J to 5 bases, leaving 2 bases not matched to a gene. Here the CDR3 reads CASSQEGQGQDTQYF. The CDR3 region has the DNA TGTGCCAGCAGCCAAGAGGGACAGGGGCAAGATACGCAGTATTTT.

The rearrangement joins TRBV7-9 to TRBJ1-1; D possibly corresponds to TRBD1 (6 bases). CDR3 length equals 16 residues. The germline CDR1 and CDR2 sequences are SEHNR and FQNEAQ (reference sequence). With 7 bases removed from V and 8 bases from J, the gap between germline ends came to 26 bases. DNA of the CDR3: TGTGCCAGCAACGCATTGCTCCAGGGGCTCCATGCCGAAGCTTTCTTT. Translation gives CASNALLQGLHAEAFF.

This rearrangement joins TRBV6-6 to TRBJ2-7; D ambiguous. The CDR3 covers 12 residues. With 6 bases removed from V and 5 bases from J, the gap between germline ends came to 11 bases. CDR1 is MNHNY, CDR2 SVGAGI, per germline (reference sequence). As DNA, the CDR3 is TGTGCCAGCAGCTCCTCGGGCCACGAGCAGTACTTC. As protein: CASSSSGHEQYF.

This chain joins TRBV10-2 and TRBJ2-5; no firm D call. In germline, CDR1 is WSHSY, CDR2 SAAADI. The V gene lost 5 bases and the J gene lost 3 bases, with 7 bases spanning the gap. This CDR3 region has 12 residues. CDR3 bases: TGCGCCAGCAGTTACCAAAAAGAGACCCAGTACTTC. Translation gives CASSYQKETQYF.

This chain joins TRBV25-1 and TRBJ2-5, with 9 bases identical to TRBD2. The CDR3 has 14 amino acids. V was pared by 2 bases and J by 6 bases, with 4 bases of the junction left unmatched. CDR1 and CDR2 (germline): MGHDK, SYGVNS. Here the CDR3 DNA reads TGTGCCAGCAGTGAAGCGGGGGGGGGAAAGACCCAGTACTTC. Translation gives CASSEAGGGKTQYF.

The chain links TRBV14 to TRBJ1-6, with 12 bases matching TRBD1. The CDR3 is 18 amino acids. The germline V gene has CDR1 SGHDN and CDR2 FVKESK. J was trimmed by 10 bases and V by 1 base; bases with no gene match: 11. CDR3 nucleotides: TGTGCCAGCAGCCAAGTCCTCGGGACAGGGGGCCTCCGATCACCCCTCCACTTT. Translated, it gives CASSQVLGTGGLRSPLHF.

The chain combines TRBV6-1 with TRBJ1-6, with TRBD1 identical over 7 bases. Germline V gene data show CDR1 as MNHNS and CDR2 as SASEGT. Trimming cost V 5 bases and J 9 bases; bases outside gene matches: 7. The CDR3 runs 14 residues. The DNA of the CDR3 is TGTGCCAGCAGTTCCCGGGACAGCATTTCACCCCTCCACTTT. Protein sequence: CASSSRDSISPLHF.

This clone was counted a few times. V and J are TRBV6-1 and TRBJ1-6; D not certain. Germline assignment: CDR1 MNHNS and CDR2 SASEGT. V was trimmed by 1 base and J by 0 bases, leaving 10 bases between them. The CDR3 length is 17 residues. The CDR3 region is CASSEDGMSSYNSPLHF. For the CDR3, the DNA is TGTGCCAGCAGTGAAGACGGCATGAGCTCCTATAATTCACCCCTCCACTTT.

The table lists this clone with a count of one. The rearrangement links TRBV5-6 to TRBJ2-7; a possible D gene is TRBD1 (6 bases). V gave up 1 base and J gave up 6 bases, with 11 bases separating them. The germline V gene encodes CDR1 SGHDT and CDR2 YYEEEE. The CDR3 is 13 residues long. Here the CDR3 DNA reads TGTGCCAGCAGCTTGTACAGGGTAGTCGAGCAGTACTTC. Translating gives CASSLYRVVEQYF.

J is TRBJ2-7 and V is TRBV5-6; TRBD1 matches at 10 bases. This CDR3 spans 15 amino acids. In germline, CDR1 is SGHDT, CDR2 YYEEEE. Unmatched junction bases numbered 6, after V lost 1 base and J lost 5 bases. The CDR3 reads CASSLTGTGEHEQYF. The CDR3 DNA sequence: TGTGCCAGCAGCTTGACCGGGACAGGGGAGCACGAGCAGTACTTC. Full variable domain (outside the CDR3, taken from reference TRBV5-6 and TRBJ2-7): DAGVTQSPTHLIKTRGQQVTLRCSPKSGHDTVSWYQQALGQGPQFIFQYYEEEERQRGNFPDRFSGHQFPNYSSELNVNALLLGDSALYLCASSLTGTGEHEQYFGPGTRLTVT.

This clone has only a few counts. The gene calls are TRBV9 and TRBJ1-1; D is possibly TRBD1 (6 bases). Trimming left V 3 bases short and J 1 base short, with 10 bases between. The V gene's germline CDR1 is SGDLS and CDR2 YYNGEE. This CDR3 comprises 14 residues. The CDR3 DNA follows: TGTGCCAGCAGCGGAAGACAGGCGAACACTGAAGCTTTCTTT. Translation: CASSGRQANTEAFF.

The genes are TRBV5-1 and TRBJ2-1; 11 bases agree with TRBD1. CDR3 length: 15 amino acids. The V segment lost 4 bases and the J segment 6 bases; nucleotides outside the gene matches: 6. Germline loops: CDR1 SGHRS, CDR2 YFSETQ. CDR3 loop: CASSDGTGGSNEQFF. CDR3 DNA sequence: TGCGCCAGCAGCGACGGGACAGGGGGTTCCAATGAGCAGTTCTTC.

This rearrangement joins TRBV27 to TRBJ2-5, with a possible D match to TRBD1 (5 bases). The CDR3 length is 15 residues. The germline CDR1 and CDR2 sequences are MNHEY and SMNVEV (reference sequence). The V end was cut by 3 bases, the J end by 4 bases, with 15 bases between. The CDR3 sequence is CASSFLPGFSETQYF. In DNA form, the CDR3 reads TGTGCCAGCAGTTTTCTCCCAGGGTTCTCAGAGACCCAGTACTTC.

The CDR3 coding sequence is TGTGCCAGCAGCCTAGGATTGGGGGTTGGAGAGACCCAGTACTTC. Translated, it gives CASSLGLGVGETQYF. The V call is TRBV6-6, the J call TRBJ2-5; D is tentatively TRBD1 or TRBD2 (5 bases each). Germline CDR1 is MNHNY and CDR2 is SVGAGI (reference sequence). The CDR3 length is 15 residues. V lost 6 bases to trimming and J lost 4 bases, with 18 bases between them.

Only one count was recorded for this clone. The chain uses TRBV6-2 or TRBV6-3 and TRBJ2-3; either TRBD1 or TRBD2 may fit D (5 bases each). The CDR3 runs to 14 residues. Looked up from germline, CDR1 is MNHEY and CDR2 is SVGEGT. The V end was cut by 6 bases, the J end by 4 bases, with 14 bases between. The CDR3 region is CASSRDGAADTQYF. DNA for the CDR3: TGTGCCAGCAGCCGGGACGGCGCGGCAGATACGCAGTATTTT.

The rearrangement uses TRBV7-2 and TRBJ1-5; 9 bases agree with TRBD1. Germline V gives CDR1 SGHTA, CDR2 FQGNSA. The trim removed 5 bases at V and 5 bases at J, leaving 7 bases unmatched. The length of the CDR3 is 15 residues. CDR3 region: CASSTSGTGYQPQHF. CDR3 nucleotides: TGTGCCAGCAGCACTTCAGGGACAGGGTATCAGCCCCAGCATTTT.

The CDR3 DNA reads TGTGCCAGCAGCCTGGACAGGGGAACAGATACGCAGTATTTT. Its protein product is CASSLDRGTDTQYF. V gene TRBV2 combines with J gene TRBJ2-3; 9 nucleotides match TRBD1. J gave up 3 bases and V 6 bases, and 4 bases lay outside the gene matches. Germline V lookup: CDR1 SNHLY, CDR2 FYNNEI. The CDR3 length is 14 residues.

V and J are TRBV15 and TRBJ1-2; tentative D call: TRBD1 (6 bases). Trimming took off 5 bases at V and 4 bases at J, with 14 bases between the two ends. The CDR3 is 14 amino acids. The germline gives CDR1 LNHNV, CDR2 YYDKDF (reference sequence). The DNA of the CDR3 is TGTGCCACCAGCGGAGGGGGACCGAGCTATGGCTACACCTTC. Translation gives CATSGGGPSYGYTF.

Here the CDR3 reads CASSFQNQPQHF. The CDR3 region has the DNA TGTGCCAGCAGTTTCCAGAATCAGCCCCAGCATTTT. The chain recombines TRBV6-5 with TRBJ1-5, with D hard to call. The germline V and J ends were trimmed by 4 bases and 4 bases, with 5 bases remaining between them. Germline V gene sequence: CDR1 MNHEY, CDR2 SVGAGI. CDR3 length equals 12 residues.

This chain connects TRBV6-2 or TRBV6-3 to TRBJ1-5; D ambiguous. Trimming removed 4 bases at V and 3 bases at J, with 4 bases between. Germline V CDR1 and CDR2: MNHEY, SVGEGT. This CDR3 has 12 amino acids. In DNA form, the CDR3 reads TGTGCCAGCAGTTGGTTCAATCAGCCCCAGCATTTT. Translated: CASSWFNQPQHF.

The rearrangement links TRBV30 to TRBJ1-4, with 7 bases fitting TRBD1. J gave up 3 bases and V 3 bases, and 10 bases lay outside the gene matches. CDR1 is GTSNPN, CDR2 SVGIG, per germline (reference sequence). This CDR3 spans 16 amino acids. The CDR3 is CAWSPTRTGPNEKLFF. DNA for the CDR3: TGTGCCTGGAGCCCCACTCGGACAGGACCTAATGAAAAACTGTTTTTT.

The chain uses TRBV3-1 (or the pseudogene TRBV3-2) and TRBJ1-2, with D possibly being TRBD1 (5 bases). There are 13 residues in the CDR3. Deletions cut 3 bases from V and 2 bases from J, with 7 bases between. CDR1 and CDR2 (germline): LGHDT, YNNKEL (reference sequence). CDR3 bases: TGTGCCAGCAGCCAGGCAGGGAACTATGGCTACACCTTC. The encoded protein is CASSQAGNYGYTF.

The chain has TRBV6-5 and TRBJ1-3; TRBD1 might be the D (5 bases). CDR1 and CDR2 (germline): MNHEY, SVGAGI. Trimming stripped 7 bases from V and 2 bases from J, with 15 bases between. The CDR3 spans 15 residues. CDR3 coding DNA: TGTGCCAGCACCCCCCGGGGGGGGGCTGGAAACACCATATATTTT. It codes for CASTPRGGAGNTIYF.

Concerning this clone itself: Distinct nucleotide sequences in the sample also encode this CDR3. V is TRBV5-5 and J is TRBJ1-1; weak D call: TRBD1 (5 bases). Germline-derived CDR1 and CDR2 are SGHKS and YYEKEE (reference sequence). The CDR3 spans 14 residues. V lost 0 bases to trimming and J lost 1 base, with 7 bases between them. The CDR3 DNA sequence: TGTGCCAGCAGCTTGGGCGGGGGGAACACTGAAGCTTTCTTT. This gives the protein CASSLGGGNTEAFF.